This T cell receptor (beta chain) is drawn from a study of T cells in Graves' hyperthyroidism and ophthalmopathy. Study at large: Before treatment of any kind, peripheral blood was taken at initial diagnosis. Findings of the study overall: Stable hyperthyroidism was told apart from ophthalmopathy by a model built on 13 V-J features. Blood also held most thyroid clonotypes expanded beyond 0.001.

Germline CDR1 reads MDHEN; CDR2 reads SYDVKM. V was clipped by 1 base and J by 6 bases; unmatched bases: 7. This CDR3 comprises 15 residues. Researchers amplified the TCR beta CDR3 regions from RNA transcripts. The TCR CDR3 was amplified in a first-round RT-PCR using the HTBI primer set. A single record per CDR3 protein comes from TCRdb applying MiXCR to the multiplex PCR reads. The table includes under 450,000 distinct CDR3 sequences, approximately 13% detected once. Note on this clonotype: Antigen unknown.

Together with thyroid ultrasound, orbital computed tomography, serum thyroxine and TRAb, clinical symptoms were used for diagnoses. This TCR derives from a man aged 30 to 39 with Graves' hyperthyroidism that later progressed to Graves' ophthalmopathy. This chain links TRBV28 with TRBJ2-7; 9 bases agree with TRBD2. Sequencing input: blood. The CDR3 bases are TGTGCCAGCAGTTTATCTGCGGGAGGGCCACCCGAGCAGTACTTC. This codes for CASSLSAGGPPEQYF.